This T cell receptor beta chain originates from a study of identical twins. Whole-study findings and limits: Rather than following the same donors, the conclusions depended on cross-sectional statistical analysis. The study found excess low generation probability among twin-shared out-of-frame alpha sequences. In cord blood, abundant beta clonotypes had fewer insertions; memory showed no trend.

V gave up 1 base and J gave up 2 bases, with 9 bases separating them. CDR1 SEHNR and CDR2 FQNEAQ come from the germline V gene (reference sequence). CDR3 length: 14 amino acids. TCRdb re-derived calls from the 5' RACE reads in MiXCR, one entry per CDR3 protein. This repertoire shows hundreds of thousands of distinct CDR3 sequences, 9% to 15% found once; its top ten account for 1.5% to 2%. This clonotype occurred a few times. Its matching antigen is unknown. This sample was shared with a second study, whose subject was yellow fever vaccine responses in identical twins. From that study: Reportedly, the response of twins' T cells to the vaccine seemed partly convergent, partly personalized.

V gene TRBV7-9 combines with J gene TRBJ2-7; the D is unclear. This clonotype originated in a woman younger than 35 in good health. Sequences were obtained from PBMCs. The CDR3 bases are TGTGCCAGCAGCTTAGAGGCTAAAACCTACGAGCAGTACTTC. Translation gives CASSLEAKTYEQYF.